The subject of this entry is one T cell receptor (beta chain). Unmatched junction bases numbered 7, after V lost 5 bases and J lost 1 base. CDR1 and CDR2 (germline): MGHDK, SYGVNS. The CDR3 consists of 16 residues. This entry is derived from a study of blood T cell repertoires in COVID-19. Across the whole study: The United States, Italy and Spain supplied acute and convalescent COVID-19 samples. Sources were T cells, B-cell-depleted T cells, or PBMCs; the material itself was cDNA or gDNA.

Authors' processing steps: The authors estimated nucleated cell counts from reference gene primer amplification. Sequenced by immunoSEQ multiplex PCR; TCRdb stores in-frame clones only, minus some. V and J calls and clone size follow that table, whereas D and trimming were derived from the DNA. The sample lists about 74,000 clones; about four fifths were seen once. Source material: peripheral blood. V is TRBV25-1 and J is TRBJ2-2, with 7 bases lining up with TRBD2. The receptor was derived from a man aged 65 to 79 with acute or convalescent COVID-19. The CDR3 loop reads CASSTPSGLNTGELFF. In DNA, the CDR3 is TGTGCCAGCAGTACCCCTAGCGGACTGAACACCGGGGAGCTGTTTTTT. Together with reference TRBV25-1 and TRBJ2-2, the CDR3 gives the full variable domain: EADIYQTPRYLVIGTGKKITLECSQTMGHDKMYWYQQDPGMELHLIHYSYGVNSTEKGDLSSESTVSRIRTEHFPLTLESARPSHTSQYLCASSTPSGLNTGELFFGEGSRLTVL.